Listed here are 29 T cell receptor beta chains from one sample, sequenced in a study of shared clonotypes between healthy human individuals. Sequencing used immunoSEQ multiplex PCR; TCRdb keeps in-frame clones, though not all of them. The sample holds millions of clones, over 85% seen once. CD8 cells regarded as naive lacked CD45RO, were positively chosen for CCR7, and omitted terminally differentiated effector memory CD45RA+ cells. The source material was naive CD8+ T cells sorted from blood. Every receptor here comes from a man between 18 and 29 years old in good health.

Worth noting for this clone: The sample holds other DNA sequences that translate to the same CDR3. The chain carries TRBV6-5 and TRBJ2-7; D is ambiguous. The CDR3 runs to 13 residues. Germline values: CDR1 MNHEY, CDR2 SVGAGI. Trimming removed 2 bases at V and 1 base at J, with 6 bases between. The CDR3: CASSYRTSYEQYF. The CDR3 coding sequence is TGTGCCAGCAGTTACCGTACATCCTACGAGCAGTACTTC.

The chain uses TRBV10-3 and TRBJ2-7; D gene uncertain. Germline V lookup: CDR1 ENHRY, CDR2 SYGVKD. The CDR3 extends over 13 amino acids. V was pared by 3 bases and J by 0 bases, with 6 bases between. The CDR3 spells CAISDVGSYEQYF. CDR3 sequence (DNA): TGTGCCATCAGTGATGTTGGCTCCTACGAGCAGTACTTC.

CDR3 loop: CASSRGTASNQPQHF. Here the CDR3 DNA reads TGTGCCAGCAGCAGAGGGACAGCCAGCAATCAGCCCCAGCATTTT. This sequence joins TRBV11-2 and TRBJ1-5; 7 nucleotides match TRBD1. The CDR3 length is 15 residues. The V gene end was trimmed by 5 bases and the J gene end by 1 base; junction bases not matched to a gene: 5. Germline V gives CDR1 SGHAT, CDR2 FQNNGV.

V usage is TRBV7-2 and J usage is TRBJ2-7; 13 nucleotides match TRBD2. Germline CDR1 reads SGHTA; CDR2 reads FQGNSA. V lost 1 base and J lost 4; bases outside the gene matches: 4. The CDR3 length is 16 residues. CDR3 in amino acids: CASSLGLAGGRYEQYF. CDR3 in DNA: TGTGCCAGCAGCTTAGGACTAGCGGGAGGACGTTACGAGCAGTACTTC.

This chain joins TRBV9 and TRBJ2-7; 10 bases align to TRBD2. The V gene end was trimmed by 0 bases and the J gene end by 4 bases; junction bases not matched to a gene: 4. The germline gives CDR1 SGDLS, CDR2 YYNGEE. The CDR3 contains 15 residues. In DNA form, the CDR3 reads TGTGCCAGCAGCGTAGATAGCGGGGGGAGGTACGAGCAGTACTTC. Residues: CASSVDSGGRYEQYF. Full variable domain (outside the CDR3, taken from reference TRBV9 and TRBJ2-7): DSGVTQTPKHLITATGQRVTLRCSPRSGDLSVYWYQQSLDQGLQFLIQYYNGEERAKGNILERFSAQQFPDLHSELNLSSLELGDSALYFCASSVDSGGRYEQYFGPGTRLTVT.

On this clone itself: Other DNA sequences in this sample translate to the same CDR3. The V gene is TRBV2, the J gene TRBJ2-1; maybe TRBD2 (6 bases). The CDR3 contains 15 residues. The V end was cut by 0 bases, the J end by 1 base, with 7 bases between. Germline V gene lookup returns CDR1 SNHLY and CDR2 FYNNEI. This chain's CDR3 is CASSEAGGSYNEQFF. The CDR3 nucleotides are TGTGCCAGCAGTGAAGCGGGGGGTTCCTACAATGAGCAGTTCTTC.

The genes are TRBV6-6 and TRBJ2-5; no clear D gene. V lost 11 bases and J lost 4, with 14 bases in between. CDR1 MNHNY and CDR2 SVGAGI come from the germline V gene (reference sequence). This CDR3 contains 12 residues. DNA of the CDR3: TGTGCCGCGGCGAGACCCGGAGAGACCCAGTACTTC. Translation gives CAAARPGETQYF.

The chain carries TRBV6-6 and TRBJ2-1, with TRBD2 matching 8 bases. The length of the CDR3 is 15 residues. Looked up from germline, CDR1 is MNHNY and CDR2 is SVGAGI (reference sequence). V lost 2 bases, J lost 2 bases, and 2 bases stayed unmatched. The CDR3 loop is CASSYLRGAYNEQFF. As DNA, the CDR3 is TGTGCCAGCAGTTACCTGCGGGGGGCCTACAATGAGCAGTTCTTC.

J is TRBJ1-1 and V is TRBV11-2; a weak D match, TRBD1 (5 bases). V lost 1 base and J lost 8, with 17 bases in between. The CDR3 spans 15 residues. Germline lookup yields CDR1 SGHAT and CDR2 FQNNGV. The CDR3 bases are TGTGCCAGCAGCTTAGTGTGGGCAGGGCGAAAGGAAGCTTTCTTT. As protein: CASSLVWAGRKEAFF.

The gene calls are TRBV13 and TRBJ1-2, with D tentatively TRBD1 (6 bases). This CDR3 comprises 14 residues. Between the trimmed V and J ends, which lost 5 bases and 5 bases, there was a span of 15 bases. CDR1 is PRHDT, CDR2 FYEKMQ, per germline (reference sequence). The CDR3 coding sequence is TGTGCCAGCAGCCAAAGGGGGGGAAAGTATGGCTACACCTTC. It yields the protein CASSQRGGKYGYTF.

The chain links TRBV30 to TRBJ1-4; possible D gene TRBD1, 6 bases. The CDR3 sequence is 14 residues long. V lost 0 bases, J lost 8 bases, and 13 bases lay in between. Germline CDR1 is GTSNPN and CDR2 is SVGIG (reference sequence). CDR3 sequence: CAWSVRGLGEKLFF. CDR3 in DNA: TGTGCCTGGAGTGTGCGGGGGCTAGGCGAAAAACTGTTTTTT.

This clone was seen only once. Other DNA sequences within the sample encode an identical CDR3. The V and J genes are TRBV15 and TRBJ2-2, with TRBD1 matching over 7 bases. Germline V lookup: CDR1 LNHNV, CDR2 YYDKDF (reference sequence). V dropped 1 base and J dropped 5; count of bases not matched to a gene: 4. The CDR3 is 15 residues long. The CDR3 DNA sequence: TGTGCCACCAGCAGAGGAACAGGGGTTACCGGGGAGCTGTTTTTT. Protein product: CATSRGTGVTGELFF.

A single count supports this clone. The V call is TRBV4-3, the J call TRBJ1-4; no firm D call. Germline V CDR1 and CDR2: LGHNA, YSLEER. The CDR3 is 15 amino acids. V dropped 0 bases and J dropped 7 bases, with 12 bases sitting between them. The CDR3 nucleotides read TGCGCCAGCAGCCAAGATCAGGTGAAAGGTGAAAAACTGTTTTTT. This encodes CASSQDQVKGEKLFF.

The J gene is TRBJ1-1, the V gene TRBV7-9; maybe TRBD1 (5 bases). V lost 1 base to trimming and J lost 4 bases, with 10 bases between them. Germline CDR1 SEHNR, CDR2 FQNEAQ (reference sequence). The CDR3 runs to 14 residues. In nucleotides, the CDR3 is TGTGCCAGCAGCTTAGGGTGGGGCCGCACTGAAGCTTTCTTT. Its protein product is CASSLGWGRTEAFF.

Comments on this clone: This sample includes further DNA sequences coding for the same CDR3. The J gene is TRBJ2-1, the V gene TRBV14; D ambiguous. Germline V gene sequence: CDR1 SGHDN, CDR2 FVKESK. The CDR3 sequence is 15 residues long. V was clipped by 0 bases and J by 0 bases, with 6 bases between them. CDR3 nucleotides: TGTGCCAGCAGCCAAGATTACAGCTCCTACAATGAGCAGTTCTTC. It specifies CASSQDYSSYNEQFF.

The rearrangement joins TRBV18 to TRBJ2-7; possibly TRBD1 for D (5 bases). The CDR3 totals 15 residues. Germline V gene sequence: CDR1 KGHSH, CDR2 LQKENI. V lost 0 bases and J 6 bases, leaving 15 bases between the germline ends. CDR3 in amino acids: CASSPPLQGIGEQYF. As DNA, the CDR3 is TGTGCCAGCTCACCACCCCTTCAGGGTATAGGCGAGCAGTACTTC.

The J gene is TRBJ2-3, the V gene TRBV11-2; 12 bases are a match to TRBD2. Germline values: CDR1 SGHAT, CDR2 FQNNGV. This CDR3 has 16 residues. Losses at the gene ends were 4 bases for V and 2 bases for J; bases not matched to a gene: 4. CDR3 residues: CASSSTSGGTTDTQYF. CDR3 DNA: TGTGCCAGCAGCTCAACTAGCGGGGGGACCACAGATACGCAGTATTTT.

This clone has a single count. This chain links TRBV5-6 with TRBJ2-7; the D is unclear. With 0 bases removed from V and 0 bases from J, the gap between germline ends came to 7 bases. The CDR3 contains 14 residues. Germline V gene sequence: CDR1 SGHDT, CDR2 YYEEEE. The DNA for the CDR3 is TGTGCCAGCAGCTTGGAAGCTAACTCCTACGAGCAGTACTTC. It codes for CASSLEANSYEQYF.

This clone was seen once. CDR3 region: CASSLVLGFPTDTQYF. CDR3 nucleotide sequence: TGTGCCAGCAGCTTAGTTCTGGGGTTTCCCACAGATACGCAGTATTTT. The chain employs TRBV11-2 and TRBJ2-3; D not certain. The ends were cut back, 1 base at V and 2 bases at J, with 13 bases in the middle. The CDR3 spans 16 residues. Germline-derived CDR1 and CDR2 are SGHAT and FQNNGV. Filled out from reference TRBV11-2 and TRBJ2-3, the complete variable domain reads EAGVAQSPRYKIIEKRQSVAFWCNPISGHATLYWYQQILGQGPKLLIQFQNNGVVDDSQLPKDRFSAERLKGVDSTLKIQPAKLEDSAVYLCASSLVLGFPTDTQYFGPGTRLTVL.

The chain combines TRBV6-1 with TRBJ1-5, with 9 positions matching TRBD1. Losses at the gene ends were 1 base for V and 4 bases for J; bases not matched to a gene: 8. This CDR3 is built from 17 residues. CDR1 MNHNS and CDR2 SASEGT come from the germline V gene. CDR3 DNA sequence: TGTGCCAGCAGTGAAGGGGGGACAGGGTGGGCGAATCAGCCCCAGCATTTT. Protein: CASSEGGTGWANQPQHF.

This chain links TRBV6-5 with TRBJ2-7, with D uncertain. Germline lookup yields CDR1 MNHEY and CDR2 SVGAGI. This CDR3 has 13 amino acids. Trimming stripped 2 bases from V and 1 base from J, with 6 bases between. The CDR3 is CASSYVESYEQYF. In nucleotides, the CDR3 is TGTGCCAGCAGTTACGTGGAGTCCTACGAGCAGTACTTC.

DNA for the CDR3: TGTGCCAGCAGTGGATTTAGCGGGAGAGTTCACAATGAGCAGTTCTTC. It translates to CASSGFSGRVHNEQFF. The V and J genes are TRBV9 and TRBJ2-1; 9 positions agree with TRBD2. Trimming at V came to 5 bases and at J to 5 bases, leaving 11 bases not matched to a gene. This CDR3 has 16 residues. Germline CDR1 is SGDLS and CDR2 is YYNGEE.

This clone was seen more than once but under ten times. CDR3 sequence (DNA): TGTGCCAGCAGCTCCGGACAGGGAGCGGCCTATGGCTACACCTTC. Its translation is CASSSGQGAAYGYTF. The V call is TRBV7-2, the J call TRBJ1-2; 8 bases line up with TRBD1. The CDR3 loop spans 15 amino acids. Germline lookup yields CDR1 SGHTA and CDR2 FQGNSA. V lost 4 bases and J lost 4; bases outside the gene matches: 8. Supplemented by reference TRBV7-2 and TRBJ1-2, the full variable domain reads GAGVSQSPSNKVTEKGKDVELRCDPISGHTALYWYRQSLGQGLEFLIYFQGNSAPDKSGLPSDRFSAERTGGSVSTLTIQRTQQEDSAVYLCASSSGQGAAYGYTFGSGTRLTVV.

The CDR3 loop is CASSLGVLRGQETQYF. The CDR3 DNA follows: TGTGCCAGCAGCTTAGGGGTGTTAAGGGGGCAGGAGACCCAGTACTTC. This rearrangement joins TRBV7-2 to TRBJ2-5; 7 bases fit TRBD1. Germline-derived CDR1 and CDR2 are SGHTA and FQGNSA. The J segment lost 5 bases and the V segment lost 1 base, leaving 10 bases of the junction unmatched. The CDR3 sequence is 16 residues long.

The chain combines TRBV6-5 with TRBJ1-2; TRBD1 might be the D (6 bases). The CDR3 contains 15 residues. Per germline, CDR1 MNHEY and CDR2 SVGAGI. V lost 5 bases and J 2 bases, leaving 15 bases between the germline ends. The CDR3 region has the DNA TGTGCCAGCAGTAGTCAGGGGCTTTACAACTATGGCTACACCTTC. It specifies CASSSQGLYNYGYTF.

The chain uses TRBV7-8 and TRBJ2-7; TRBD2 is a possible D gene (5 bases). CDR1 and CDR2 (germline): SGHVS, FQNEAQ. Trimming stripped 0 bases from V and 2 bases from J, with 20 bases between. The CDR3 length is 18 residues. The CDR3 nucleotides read TGTGCCAGCAGCTTAGCGAAAATAAATAAGCGGTCGACCTACGAGCAGTACTTC. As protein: CASSLAKINKRSTYEQYF.

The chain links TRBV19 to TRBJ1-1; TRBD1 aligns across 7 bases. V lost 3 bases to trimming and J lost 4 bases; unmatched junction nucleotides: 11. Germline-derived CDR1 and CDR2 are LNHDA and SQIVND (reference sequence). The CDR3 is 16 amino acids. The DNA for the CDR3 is TGTGCCAGTAGTATCCCCCGGACAGGTTTGAGCACTGAAGCTTTCTTT. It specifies CASSIPRTGLSTEAFF. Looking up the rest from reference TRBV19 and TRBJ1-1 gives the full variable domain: DGGITQSPKYLFRKEGQNVTLSCEQNLNHDAMYWYRQDPGQGLRLIYYSQIVNDFQKGDIAEGYSVSREKKESFPLTVTSAQKNPTAFYLCASSIPRTGLSTEAFFGQGTRLTVV.

The CDR3 sequence: CASSWDRGFDGYTF. In nucleotides, the CDR3 is TGCGCCAGCAGCTGGGACAGGGGGTTTGATGGCTACACCTTC. The chain couples TRBV4-3 to TRBJ1-2; 11 nucleotides agree with TRBD1. Germline V lookup: CDR1 LGHNA, CDR2 YSLEER. Trimming at V came to 5 bases and at J to 6 bases, leaving 5 bases not matched to a gene. CDR3 size: 14 residues.

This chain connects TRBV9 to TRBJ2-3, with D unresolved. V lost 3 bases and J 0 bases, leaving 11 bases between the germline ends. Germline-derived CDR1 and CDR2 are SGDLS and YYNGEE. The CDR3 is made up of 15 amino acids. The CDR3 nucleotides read TGTGCCAGCAGCGGCCGTTTGACTAGCACAGATACGCAGTATTTT. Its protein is CASSGRLTSTDTQYF. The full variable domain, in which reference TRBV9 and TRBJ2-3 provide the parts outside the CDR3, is DSGVTQTPKHLITATGQRVTLRCSPRSGDLSVYWYQQSLDQGLQFLIQYYNGEERAKGNILERFSAQQFPDLHSELNLSSLELGDSALYFCASSGRLTSTDTQYFGPGTRLTVL.